This T cell receptor (beta chain) emerged from a study of Tregs in tolerant kidney transplant recipients. This table comes from immunoSEQ multiplex PCR, and its TCRdb copy is limited to in-frame clones, with some not included. The sample carries more than 95,000 clones, roughly nine tenths recorded once. Unstimulated regulatory T cells (CD4+CD25+CD127-), CD4+CD25- non-regulatory cells, CD4 and CD8 cells were FACS-sorted from thawed PBMCs. This clonotype originated in a human donor in good health. Sequencing was done on a sample of CD4+ T cells from blood.

The CDR3 loop is CASSLPRGAGDEEQYF. CDR3 sequence (DNA): TGTGCCAGCAGCCTTCCAAGGGGAGCGGGAGACGAGGAGCAGTACTTC. The genes are TRBV6-6 and TRBJ2-7, with 8 bases fitting TRBD2. CDR1 is MNHNY and CDR2 is SVGAGI in the germline V gene (reference sequence). V shed 6 bases, J shed 7 bases, and the junction held 17 bases outside the gene matches. This CDR3 is built from 16 residues.